This T cell receptor beta chain was found in a study of CD4 T cells in relation to SARS-CoV-2 and coronaviruses. Looking at the study overall: ViraFEST: roughly 10-day antigen culture of PBMCs, then TCR beta CDR3 sequencing. The negative reference was HIV-1 Nef peptide pool or peptide-free culture. General study points: In around 67% of donors, memory CD4+ clonotypes crossrecognized SARS-CoV-2 and at least one common cold coronavirus spike. Crossreactivity was assessed only for spike protein, not other viral proteins.

This CDR3 has 16 amino acids. Germline V gives CDR1 SGHAT, CDR2 FQDESV (reference sequence). The V and J ends lost 4 bases and 4 bases respectively, with 17 bases between them. A remark on this clone: What it binds is not known.

Sequencing was performed with immunoSEQ multiplex PCR; in TCRdb, only in-frame clones are kept and a portion is missing. The sample holds about 21,000 clones; roughly 78% are singletons and the top ten take about 20%. Unexposed donor CD4+ T cells date from about 2011-2019, before the COVID-19 pandemic. The cells were cultured for approximately ten days before CD4+ T cells were isolated. Specimen: CD4+ T cells from PBMCs, cultured in vitro. The sequence derives from a human donor in good health. The chain links TRBV11-1 to TRBJ2-1; a possible D gene is TRBD2 (6 bases). The CDR3 protein is CASSYGGAGSYNEQFF. Here the CDR3 DNA reads TGTGCCAGCAGCTATGGGGGAGCGGGCTCATACAATGAGCAGTTCTTC.